Here is one TCR beta chain with its context. The antigen is not known. In every case, the donor was a healthy Caucasian. TCRdb reanalysed the 5' RACE reads using MiXCR and keeps one entry per CDR3 protein. The sample holds 700,000 or so distinct CDR3 sequences; over 8.5% are singletons and the top ten take 0.98%. CDR1 and CDR2 from the germline V gene are SNHLY and FYNNEI. The length of the CDR3 is 14 residues. Trimming removed 3 bases from V and 1 base from J, with 9 bases in between. The data were obtained in a study of identical twins. Points from the study as a whole: Modelling underestimated the level of out-of-frame TCR alpha sharing observed in monozygotic twins. The abundant beta clonotypes from cord blood had fewer insertions, and memory repertoires had none of this. Invariant T cells like MAIT and iNKT could partly confound the zero-insertion analyses.

The sample also formed part of further work on yellow fever vaccine responses in identical twins.

The TCR originated in a young woman in good health. Sequencing was carried out using PBMCs. The chain has TRBV2 and TRBJ1-1; D is possibly TRBD1 (5 bases). CDR3 nucleotide sequence: TGTGCCAGCAGTGAGGGACCGACGAACACTGAAGCTTTCTTT. It is translated as CASSEGPTNTEAFF. The full variable domain, rest sourced from reference TRBV2 and TRBJ1-1, is EPEVTQTPSHQVTQMGQEVILRCVPISNHLYFYWYRQILGQKVEFLVSFYNNEISEKSEIFDDQFSVERPDGSNFTLKIRSTKLEDSAMYFCASSEGPTNTEAFFGQGTRLTVV.